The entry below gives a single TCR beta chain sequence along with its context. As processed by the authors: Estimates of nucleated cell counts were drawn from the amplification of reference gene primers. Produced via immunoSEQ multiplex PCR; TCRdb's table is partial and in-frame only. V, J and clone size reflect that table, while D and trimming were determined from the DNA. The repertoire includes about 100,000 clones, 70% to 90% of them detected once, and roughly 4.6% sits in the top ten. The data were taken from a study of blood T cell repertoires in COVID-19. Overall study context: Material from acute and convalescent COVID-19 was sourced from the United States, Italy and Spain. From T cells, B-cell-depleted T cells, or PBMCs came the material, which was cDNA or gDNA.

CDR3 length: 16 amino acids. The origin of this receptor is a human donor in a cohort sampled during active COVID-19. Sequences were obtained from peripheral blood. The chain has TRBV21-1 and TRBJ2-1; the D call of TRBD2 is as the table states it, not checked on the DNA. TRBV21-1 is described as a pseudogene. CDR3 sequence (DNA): TGTGCCAGCAGCAAACGTGGAGGGACTAATGTACATGAGCAGTTCTTC. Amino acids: CASSKRGGTNVHEQFF.